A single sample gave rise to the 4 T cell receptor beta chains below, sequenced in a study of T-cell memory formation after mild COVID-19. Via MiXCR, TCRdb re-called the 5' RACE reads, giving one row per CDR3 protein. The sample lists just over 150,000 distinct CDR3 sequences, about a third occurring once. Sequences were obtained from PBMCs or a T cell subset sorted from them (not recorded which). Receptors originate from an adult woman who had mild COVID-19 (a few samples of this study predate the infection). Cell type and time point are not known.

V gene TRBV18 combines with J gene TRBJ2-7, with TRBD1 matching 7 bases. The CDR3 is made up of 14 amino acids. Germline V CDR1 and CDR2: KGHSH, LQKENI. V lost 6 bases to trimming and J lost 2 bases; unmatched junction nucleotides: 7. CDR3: CASSPTTGTYEQYF. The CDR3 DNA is TGTGCCAGCTCGCCCACGACAGGGACCTACGAGCAGTACTTC.

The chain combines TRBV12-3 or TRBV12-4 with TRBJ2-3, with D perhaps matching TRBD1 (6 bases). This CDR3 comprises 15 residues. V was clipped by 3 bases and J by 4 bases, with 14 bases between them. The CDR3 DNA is TGTGCCAGCAGTTTTGGCAGGGGCGCCCCAGATACGCAGTATTTT. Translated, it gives CASSFGRGAPDTQYF.

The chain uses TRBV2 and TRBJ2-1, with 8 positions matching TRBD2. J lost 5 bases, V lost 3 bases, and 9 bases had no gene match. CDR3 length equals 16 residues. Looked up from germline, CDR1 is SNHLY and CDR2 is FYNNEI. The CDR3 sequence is CASSEARLAYHNEQFF. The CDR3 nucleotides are TGTGCCAGCAGTGAGGCCAGACTAGCGTACCACAATGAGCAGTTCTTC.

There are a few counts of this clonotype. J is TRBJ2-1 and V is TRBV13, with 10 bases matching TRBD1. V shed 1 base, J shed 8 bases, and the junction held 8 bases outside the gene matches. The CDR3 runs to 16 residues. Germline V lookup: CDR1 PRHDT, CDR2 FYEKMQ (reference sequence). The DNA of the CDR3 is TGTGCCAGCAGCTTAGTCGAGACAGGGGGCATCTATGAGCAGTTCTTC. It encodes CASSLVETGGIYEQFF. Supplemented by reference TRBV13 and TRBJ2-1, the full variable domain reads AAGVIQSPRHLIKEKRETATLKCYPIPRHDTVYWYQQGPGQDPQFLISFYEKMQSDKGSIPDRFSAQQFSDYHSELNMSSLELGDSALYFCASSLVETGGIYEQFFGPGTRLTVL.